A selection of T cell receptor beta chains follows, all from one sample in a study of cytomegalovirus exposure and HLA in healthy donors. Only in-frame clones appear in the TCRdb table, and some are missing; sequencing was by immunoSEQ multiplex PCR. The data contain 190,000 or so clones, roughly 80% of them singletons. Sequenced material: PBMCs. The receptors here all came from a woman aged 50 to 65 in good health and CMV-seropositive. Each CDR3 is given with its conserved first and last residue. Each record gives: clone size, V gene, D gene, J gene, CDR3 DNA, CDR3 protein. A D gene is named only where the DNA matches it firmly. For some rows the clone size is stated as once, few or many, or as a class when expanded; others skip it.

abundance: -; v_gene: TRBV7-8; d_gene: TRBD2; j_gene: TRBJ2-2; CDR3nt: TGTGCCAGCAGCTTAGTGTCTCTAGCGGGGGGGATCACCGGGGAGCTGTTTTTT; CDR3aa: CASSLVSLAGGITGELFF
abundance: -; v_gene: TRBV5-5; d_gene: TRBD1; j_gene: TRBJ2-5; CDR3nt: TGTGCCAGCAGCTCAACAGGGGGCCGGGAGACCCAGTACTTC; CDR3aa: CASSSTGGRETQYF
abundance: -; v_gene: TRBV9; d_gene: TRBD2; j_gene: TRBJ2-7; CDR3nt: TGTGCCAGCAGCCCGCGGACTAGCATACACGAGCAGTACTTC; CDR3aa: CASSPRTSIHEQYF
abundance: once; v_gene: TRBV11-2; d_gene: TRBD1; j_gene: TRBJ1-6; CDR3nt: TGTGCCAGCAGCTTAGACAGGGGGCCCCTCCACTTT; CDR3aa: CASSLDRGPLHF
abundance: -; v_gene: TRBV2; d_gene: TRBD1; j_gene: TRBJ2-2; CDR3nt: TGTGCCAGCAGTTTACAGGGGGGCACCGGGGAGCTGTTTTTT; CDR3aa: CASSLQGGTGELFF
abundance: -; v_gene: TRBV6-5; d_gene: -; j_gene: TRBJ2-2; CDR3nt: TGTGCCAGCAGCCTGGAGGGTGGCGGGGAGCTGTTTTTT; CDR3aa: CASSLEGGGELFF
abundance: -; v_gene: TRBV7-3; d_gene: -; j_gene: TRBJ2-2; CDR3nt: TGTGCCAGCAGCTCAACGCCCCAGGGGGGTGCCGGGGAGCTGTTTTTT; CDR3aa: CASSSTPQGGAGELFF
abundance: -; v_gene: TRBV9; d_gene: -; j_gene: TRBJ1-1; CDR3nt: TGTGCCAGCAGCGAAGCAGGGGTTGGATATGAAGCTTTCTTT; CDR3aa: CASSEAGVGYEAFF
abundance: -; v_gene: TRBV27; d_gene: TRBD1; j_gene: TRBJ1-1; CDR3nt: TGTGCCAGCAGTACGGACAGGTTGAACACTGAAGCTTTCTTT; CDR3aa: CASSTDRLNTEAFF
abundance: -; v_gene: TRBV2; d_gene: TRBD2; j_gene: TRBJ2-7; CDR3nt: TGTGCCAGCACCAAAGGGACTAGCGGCTACGAGCAGTACTTC; CDR3aa: CASTKGTSGYEQYF
abundance: -; v_gene: TRBV5-8; d_gene: TRBD2; j_gene: TRBJ2-3; CDR3nt: TGTGCCAGCAGCCCACTAGCGGCCAGCACAGATACGCAGTATTTT; CDR3aa: CASSPLAASTDTQYF